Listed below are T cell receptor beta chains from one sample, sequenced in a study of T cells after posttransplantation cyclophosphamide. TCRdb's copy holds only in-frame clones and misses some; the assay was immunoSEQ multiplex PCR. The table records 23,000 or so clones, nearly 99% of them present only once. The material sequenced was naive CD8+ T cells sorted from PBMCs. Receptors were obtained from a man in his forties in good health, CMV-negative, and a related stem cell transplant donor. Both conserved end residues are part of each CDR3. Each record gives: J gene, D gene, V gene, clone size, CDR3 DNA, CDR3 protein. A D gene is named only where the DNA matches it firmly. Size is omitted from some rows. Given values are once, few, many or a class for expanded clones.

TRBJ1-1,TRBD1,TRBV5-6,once,TGTGCCAGCAGCTCCGGGACAGGAGGGCGTGAAGCTTTCTTT,CASSSGTGGREAFF
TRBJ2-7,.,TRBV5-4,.,TGTGCCAGCAGCGGGGAGAATCCTTACGAGCAGTACTTC,CASSGENPYEQYF
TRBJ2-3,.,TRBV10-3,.,TGTGCCATGCACAGGGAGAGCACAGATACGCAGTATTTT,CAMHRESTDTQYF
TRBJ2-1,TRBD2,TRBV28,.,TGTGCCAGCAGTTCGGGGACTAGCGGGAGAGTTGGCTACAATGAGCAGTTCTTC,CASSSGTSGRVGYNEQFF
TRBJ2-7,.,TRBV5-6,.,TGTGCCAGCAGCTATTGGGGGCGAAACCACGAGCAGTACTTC,CASSYWGRNHEQYF
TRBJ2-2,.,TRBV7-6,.,TGTGCCAGCAGCTTAGTCCTTCAAGCGGGTACCGGGGAGCTGTTTTTT,CASSLVLQAGTGELFF
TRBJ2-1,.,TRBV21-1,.,TGTGCCAGCACCATTCGCCTAGCGGGTGTCCCGGGTGGTAATGAGCAGTTCTTC,CASTIRLAGVPGGNEQFF
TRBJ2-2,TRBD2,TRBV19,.,TGTGCCAGTAGTTGGGGGGGAGGCGGGGAGCTGTTTTTT,CASSWGGGGELFF
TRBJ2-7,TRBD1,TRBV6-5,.,TGTGCCAGCAGTGAAAGGGCAGGGGGCTACGAGCAGTACTTC,CASSERAGGYEQYF
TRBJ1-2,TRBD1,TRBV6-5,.,TGTGCCAGCAGAATCACAGGGGATACTAACTATGGCTACACCTTC,CASRITGDTNYGYTF
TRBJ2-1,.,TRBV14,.,TGTGCCAGCAGCCAAGAGTCCCCGGTGTTCTACAATGAGCAGTTCTTC,CASSQESPVFYNEQFF
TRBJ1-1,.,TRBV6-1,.,TGTGCCAGCCACAGGGCCGAGAGCACTGAAGCTTTCTTT,CASHRAESTEAFF
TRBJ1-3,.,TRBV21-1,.,TGTGCCATCGACCTCATTCCGGGACTGGCTGGAAACACCATATATTTT,CAIDLIPGLAGNTIYF
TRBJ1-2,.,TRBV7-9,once,TGTGCCAGCAGCTTTTCAGGGAAGGTCAGTGGCTACACCTTC,CASSFSGKVSGYTF
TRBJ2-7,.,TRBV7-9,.,TGTGCCAGCAGCTTAGTATCCTACGAGCAGTACTTC,CASSLVSYEQYF
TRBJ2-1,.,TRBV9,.,TGTGCCAGCAGCGTAGCGGGAGGGGGCACCTACAATGAGCAGTTCTTC,CASSVAGGGTYNEQFF
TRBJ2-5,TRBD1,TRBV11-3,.,TGTGCCAGCAGCCTGGGGGACAGGGAGGGGGAGACCCAGTACTTC,CASSLGDREGETQYF
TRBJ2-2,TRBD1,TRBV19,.,TGTGCCAGTAGTATGGGACAGGTGGTCACCGGGGAGCTGTTTTTT,CASSMGQVVTGELFF
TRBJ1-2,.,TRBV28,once,TGTGCCAGCTTCATGAACACACCTTCCGGGTTTGACTATGGCTACACCTTC,CASFMNTPSGFDYGYTF
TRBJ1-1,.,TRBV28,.,TGTGCCAGCACTATTGGGGGGGGGTACGCTTTCTTT,CASTIGGGYAFF
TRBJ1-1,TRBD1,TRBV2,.,TGTGCCAGCAGTAAACGGGACAGGGAGTTAAACACTGAAGCTTTCTTT,CASSKRDRELNTEAFF
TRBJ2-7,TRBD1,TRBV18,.,TGTGCCAGCTCACCCCGGGACAGGACCTACGAGCAGTACTTC,CASSPRDRTYEQYF
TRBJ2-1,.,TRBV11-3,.,TGTGCCAGCAGCTCCCATGGGAGCTCCTACAATGAGCAGTTCTTC,CASSSHGSSYNEQFF
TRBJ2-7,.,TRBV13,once,TGTGCCAGCAGCCAGGGGCCTCTAGGTTCCGAGCAGTACTTC,CASSQGPLGSEQYF
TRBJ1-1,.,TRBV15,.,TGTGCCACCAGCAGGACAGAAATGAACACTGAAGCTTTCTTT,CATSRTEMNTEAFF
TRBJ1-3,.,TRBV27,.,TGTGCCAGCAGCTTAGGCCAGAACTCTGGAAACACCATATATTTT,CASSLGQNSGNTIYF
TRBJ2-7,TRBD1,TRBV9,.,TGTGCCAGCAGCGTAGGGGACAGAACCTACGAGCAGTACTTC,CASSVGDRTYEQYF
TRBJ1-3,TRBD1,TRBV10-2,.,TGCGCCAGCAGTGACCAACAGGGGGCTGGTGGAAACACCATATATTTT,CASSDQQGAGGNTIYF
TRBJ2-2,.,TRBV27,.,TGTGCCAGCAGTTTATACTTCGGGGCCGGGGAGCTGTTTTTT,CASSLYFGAGELFF
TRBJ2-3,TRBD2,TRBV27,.,TGTGCCAGCAGTTACATTAGCGGGAATTCTGCAGATACGCAGTATTTT,CASSYISGNSADTQYF
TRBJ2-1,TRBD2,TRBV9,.,TGTGCCAGCAGCGCCCGGACTAGCGGGAGCGATGAGCAGTTCTTC,CASSARTSGSDEQFF
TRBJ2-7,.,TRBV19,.,TGTGCCACTACCGGCTCCTACGAGCAGTACTTC,CATTGSYEQYF
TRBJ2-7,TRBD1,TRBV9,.,TGTGCCAGCAGCGTAGGATGGCGGACAGGGAACTACGAGCAGTACTTC,CASSVGWRTGNYEQYF
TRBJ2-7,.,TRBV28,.,TGTGCCAGCAAGCAATCCTACGAGCAGTACTTC,CASKQSYEQYF
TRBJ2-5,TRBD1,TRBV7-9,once,TGTGCCAGCAGCGGCAGGGGGACGGGAGAGACCCAGTACTTC,CASSGRGTGETQYF
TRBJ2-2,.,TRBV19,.,TGTGCCAGTGGGGGCCGTGGGGTCGTCAACACCGGGGAGCTGTTTTTT,CASGGRGVVNTGELFF
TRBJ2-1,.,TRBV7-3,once,TGTGCCAGCAGCCCCCGGTTAGACAATGAGCAGTTCTTC,CASSPRLDNEQFF